One sample yielded the 11 T cell receptor beta chains listed below, sequenced in a study of blood T cell repertoires in COVID-19. Using immunoSEQ multiplex PCR, the repertoire was profiled, and TCRdb retains in-frame clones only, with some absent. The sample has over 120,000 clones, roughly three quarters seen once. The sequenced sample consisted of peripheral blood. These receptors were collected from a woman aged 55-70 years with acute or convalescent COVID-19.

This clone was recorded only once. This rearrangement joins TRBV7-8 to TRBJ2-3, with 7 bases identical to TRBD2. J gave up 2 bases and V 1 base, and 9 bases lay outside the gene matches. The length of the CDR3 is 17 residues. Per the germline V gene, CDR1 is SGHVS and CDR2 is FQNEAQ. The CDR3: CASSLVGGRRVTDTQYF. The CDR3 nucleotides read TGTGCCAGCAGCTTAGTTGGCGGGAGACGGGTCACAGATACGCAGTATTTT.

The chain uses TRBV5-8 and TRBJ1-5; no clear D gene. The CDR3 is made up of 14 amino acids. The V gene's germline CDR1 is SGHTS and CDR2 YDEGEE. V was pared by 0 bases and J by 0 bases, with 4 bases between. The CDR3 bases are TGTGCCAGCAGCTTGGGACTTAGCAATCAGCCCCAGCATTTT. Residues: CASSLGLSNQPQHF.

The chain combines TRBV15 with TRBJ1-1; D possibly corresponds to TRBD1 (6 bases). Trimming stripped 1 base from V and 4 bases from J, with 16 bases between. This CDR3 is built from 16 residues. The V gene's germline CDR1 is LNHNV and CDR2 YYDKDF (reference sequence). CDR3 in DNA: TGTGCCACCAGCAGAGTACAGGGATCCCGCGCCACTGAAGCTTTCTTT. This encodes CATSRVQGSRATEAFF.

The chain recombines TRBV5-1 with TRBJ1-2, with 8 bases fitting TRBD1. V was clipped by 2 bases and J by 2 bases; unmatched bases: 2. This CDR3 is built from 14 residues. Germline CDR1 reads SGHRS; CDR2 reads YFSETQ. This CDR3 reads CASSLQGGNYGYTF. CDR3 coding DNA: TGCGCCAGCAGCTTACAGGGGGGGAACTATGGCTACACCTTC. Full variable domain (missing parts from reference TRBV5-1 and TRBJ1-2): KAGVTQTPRYLIKTRGQQVTLSCSPISGHRSVSWYQQTPGQGLQFLFEYFSETQRNKGNFPGRFSGRQFSNSRSEMNVSTLELGDSALYLCASSLQGGNYGYTFGSGTRLTVV.

CDR3 sequence (DNA): TGTGCCATCAGTTCTCCGTCTTATGGCTACACCTTC. Translated, it gives CAISSPSYGYTF. The chain combines TRBV10-3 with TRBJ1-2; D ambiguous. The V and J ends lost 5 bases and 5 bases respectively, with 9 bases between them. CDR3 length equals 12 residues. CDR1 and CDR2 (germline): ENHRY, SYGVKD.

This clone was detected once. V usage is TRBV25-1 and J usage is TRBJ2-1; possibly TRBD1 for D (6 bases). The CDR3 totals 14 residues. The V end lost 10 bases, the J end lost 7 bases, and 20 bases lay between the germline ends. Germline V gene lookup returns CDR1 MGHDK and CDR2 SYGVNS. The CDR3 bases are TGTGCCACCTCAGGGGCGCAAGAATGGAATGAGCAGTTCTTC. Its translation is CATSGAQEWNEQFF.

This clone is a singleton in its sample. The rearrangement links TRBV3-1 (or the pseudogene TRBV3-2) to TRBJ2-5; D unresolved. Germline values: CDR1 LGHDT, CDR2 YNNKEL (reference sequence). The CDR3 is 13 residues long. V was shortened by 3 bases and J by 3 bases, with 8 bases between the two germline ends. The CDR3 spells CASSQYEKETQYF. The CDR3 nucleotides are TGTGCCAGCAGCCAGTATGAGAAAGAGACCCAGTACTTC.

The rearrangement joins TRBV4-1 to TRBJ2-6, with 8 nucleotides matching TRBD1. Germline CDR1 is MGHRA and CDR2 is YSYEKL. Trimming at V came to 2 bases and at J to 1 base, leaving 13 bases not matched to a gene. This CDR3 has 20 residues. As DNA, the CDR3 is TGCGCCAGCAGCCAAACCCTGTTGGCAGGGGGCTCGTCTGGGGCCAACGTCCTGACTTTC. Protein sequence: CASSQTLLAGGSSGANVLTF.

CDR3 sequence reads: CASSFQAVSYEQYF. The CDR3 DNA is TGTGCCAGCAGTTTTCAGGCAGTCAGTTACGAGCAGTACTTC. The rearrangement joins TRBV27 to TRBJ2-7; D is unclear. Trimming took 3 bases from V and 4 from J, leaving 13 bases between them. The CDR3 covers 14 residues. Germline CDR1 and CDR2: MNHEY and SMNVEV (reference sequence).

This chain joins TRBV6-1 and TRBJ2-5; no reliable D call. The CDR3 has 14 residues. The germline gives CDR1 MNHNS, CDR2 SASEGT. Trimming removed 1 base at V and 5 bases at J, with 11 bases between. The CDR3 spells CASSEGTVRETQYF. CDR3 sequence (DNA): TGTGCCAGCAGTGAAGGTACAGTCCGGGAGACCCAGTACTTC.

This chain links TRBV11-2 with TRBJ1-5, with D unclear. The CDR3 has 13 amino acids. Trimming pared 5 bases from V and 4 bases from J, leaving 9 bases between. From germline, CDR1 is SGHAT and CDR2 FQNNGV. The CDR3 region is CASSMMQNQPQHF. As DNA, the CDR3 is TGTGCCAGCAGCATGATGCAGAATCAGCCCCAGCATTTT.